This T cell receptor (beta chain) was recorded in a study of tumour-infiltrating T cells in Burkitt lymphoma. The wider study: Productive clonality predicted overall and progression-free survival.

There are 14 residues in the CDR3. Trimming left V 2 bases short and J 0 bases short, with 5 bases between. Per the germline V gene, CDR1 is SGDLS and CDR2 is YYNGEE. The assay was immunoSEQ multiplex PCR, and TCRdb's table has in-frame clones only and misses some. The sample consists of roughly 2,600 clones, over 80% of them appearing once. Of note for this clone: Within the sample, other DNA sequences also encode this same CDR3.

The source material was tumor tissue. The sequence derives from a human donor with diffuse large B-cell lymphoma. This sequence joins TRBV9 and TRBJ2-2; D is ambiguous. Here the CDR3 reads CASSVGANTGELFF. The CDR3 region has the DNA TGTGCCAGCAGCGTTGGAGCGAACACCGGGGAGCTGTTTTTT.